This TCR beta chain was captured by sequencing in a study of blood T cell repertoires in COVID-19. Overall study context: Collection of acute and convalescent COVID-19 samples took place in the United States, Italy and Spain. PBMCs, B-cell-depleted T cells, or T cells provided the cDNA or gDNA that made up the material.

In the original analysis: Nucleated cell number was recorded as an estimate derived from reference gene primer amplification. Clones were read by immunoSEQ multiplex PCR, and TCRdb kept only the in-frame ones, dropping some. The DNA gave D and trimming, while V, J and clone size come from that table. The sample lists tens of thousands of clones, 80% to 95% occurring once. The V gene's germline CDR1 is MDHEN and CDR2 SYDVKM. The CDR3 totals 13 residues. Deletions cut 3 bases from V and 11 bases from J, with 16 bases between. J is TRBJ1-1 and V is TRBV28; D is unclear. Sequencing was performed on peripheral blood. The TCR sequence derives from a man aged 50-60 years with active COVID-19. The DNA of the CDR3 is TGTGCCAGCAGTTTTTTCGGCGGGCGTACGGCTTTCTTT. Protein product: CASSFFGGRTAFF.